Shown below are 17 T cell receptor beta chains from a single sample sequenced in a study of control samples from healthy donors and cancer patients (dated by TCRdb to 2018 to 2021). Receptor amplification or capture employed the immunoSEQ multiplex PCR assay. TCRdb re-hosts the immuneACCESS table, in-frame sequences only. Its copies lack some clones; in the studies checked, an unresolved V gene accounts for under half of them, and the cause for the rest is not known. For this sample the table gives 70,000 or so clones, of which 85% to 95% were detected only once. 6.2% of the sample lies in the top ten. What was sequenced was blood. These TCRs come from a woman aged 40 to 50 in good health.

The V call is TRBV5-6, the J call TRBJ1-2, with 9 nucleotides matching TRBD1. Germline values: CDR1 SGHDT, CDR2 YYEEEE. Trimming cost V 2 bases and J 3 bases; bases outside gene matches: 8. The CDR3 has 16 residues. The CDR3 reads CASSLRADRGDYGYTF. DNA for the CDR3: TGTGCCAGCAGCTTACGGGCGGACAGGGGCGACTATGGCTACACCTTC.

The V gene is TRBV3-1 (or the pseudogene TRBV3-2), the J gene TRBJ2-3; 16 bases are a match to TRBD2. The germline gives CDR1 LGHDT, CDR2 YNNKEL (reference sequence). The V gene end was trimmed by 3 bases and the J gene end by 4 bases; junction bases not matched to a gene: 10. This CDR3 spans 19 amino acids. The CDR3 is CASSQPGLAGGPNSDTQYF. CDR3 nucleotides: TGTGCCAGCAGCCAGCCGGGACTAGCGGGGGGGCCGAATTCAGATACGCAGTATTTT.

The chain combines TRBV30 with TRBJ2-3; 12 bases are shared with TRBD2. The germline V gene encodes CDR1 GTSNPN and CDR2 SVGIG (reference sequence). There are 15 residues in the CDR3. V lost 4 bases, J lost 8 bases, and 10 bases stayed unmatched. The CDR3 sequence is CAWTTLAGGPSTQYF. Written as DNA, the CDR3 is TGTGCCTGGACCACTCTAGCGGGAGGGCCCTCTACGCAGTATTTT.

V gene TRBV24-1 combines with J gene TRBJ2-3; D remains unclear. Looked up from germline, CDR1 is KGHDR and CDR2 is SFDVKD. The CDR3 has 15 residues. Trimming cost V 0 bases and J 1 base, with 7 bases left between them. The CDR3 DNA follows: TGTGCCACCAGTGATTTGATAACAGGCACAGATACGCAGTATTTT. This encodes CATSDLITGTDTQYF.

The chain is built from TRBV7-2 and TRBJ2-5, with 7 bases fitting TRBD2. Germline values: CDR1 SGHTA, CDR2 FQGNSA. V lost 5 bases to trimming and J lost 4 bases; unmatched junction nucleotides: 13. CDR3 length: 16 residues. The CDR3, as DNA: TGTGCCAGCAGCCTTAGTGGCGGGAGACGTTCAGAGACCCAGTACTTC. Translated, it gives CASSLSGGRRSETQYF.

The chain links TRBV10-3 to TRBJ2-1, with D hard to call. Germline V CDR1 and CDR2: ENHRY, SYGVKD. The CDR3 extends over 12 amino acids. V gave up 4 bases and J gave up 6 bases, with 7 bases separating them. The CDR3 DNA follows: TGTGCCATCAGTGTCAGTCGCAATGAGCAGTTCTTC. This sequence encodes CAISVSRNEQFF.

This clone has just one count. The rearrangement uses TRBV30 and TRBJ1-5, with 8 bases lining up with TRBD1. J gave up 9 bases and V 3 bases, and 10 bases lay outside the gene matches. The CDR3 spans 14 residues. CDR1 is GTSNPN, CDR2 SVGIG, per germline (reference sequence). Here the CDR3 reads CAWSDGQGGSPQHF. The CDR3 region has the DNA TGTGCCTGGAGCGACGGACAGGGCGGGTCGCCCCAGCATTTT. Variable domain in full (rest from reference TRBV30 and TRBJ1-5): SQTIHQWPATLVQPVGSPLSLECTVEGTSNPNLYWYRQAAGRGLQLLFYSVGIGQISSEVPQNLSASRPQDRQFILSSKKLLLSDSGFYLCAWSDGQGGSPQHFGDGTRLSIL.

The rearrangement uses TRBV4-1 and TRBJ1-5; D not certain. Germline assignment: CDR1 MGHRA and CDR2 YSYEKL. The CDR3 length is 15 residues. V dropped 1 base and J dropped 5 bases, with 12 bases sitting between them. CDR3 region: CASSQGPQGDQPQHF. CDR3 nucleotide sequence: TGCGCCAGCAGCCAAGGACCTCAAGGTGATCAGCCCCAGCATTTT.

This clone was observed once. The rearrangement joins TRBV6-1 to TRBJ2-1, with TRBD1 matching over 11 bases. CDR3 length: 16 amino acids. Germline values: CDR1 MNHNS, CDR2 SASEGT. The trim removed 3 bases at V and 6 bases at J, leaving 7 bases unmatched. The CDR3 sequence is CASSEGWDRGVNEQFF. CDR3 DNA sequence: TGTGCCAGCAGTGAGGGGTGGGACAGGGGGGTCAATGAGCAGTTCTTC.

CDR3 sequence (DNA): TGTGCCAGCAGCTTAATCGGGACTAGCTACGAGCAGTACTTC. The encoded protein is CASSLIGTSYEQYF. The chain recombines TRBV7-2 with TRBJ2-7, with 8 bases matching TRBD2. The ends lost 2 bases at V and 3 bases at J; junction bases unmatched: 3. The germline gives CDR1 SGHTA, CDR2 FQGNSA. There are 14 residues in the CDR3.

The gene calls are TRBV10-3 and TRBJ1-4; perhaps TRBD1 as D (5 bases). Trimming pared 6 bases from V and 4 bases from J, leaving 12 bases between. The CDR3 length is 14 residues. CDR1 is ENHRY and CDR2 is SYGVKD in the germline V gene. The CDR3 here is CAIRPDSFNEKLFF. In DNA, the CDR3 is TGTGCCATCAGACCAGACAGCTTTAATGAAAAACTGTTTTTT.

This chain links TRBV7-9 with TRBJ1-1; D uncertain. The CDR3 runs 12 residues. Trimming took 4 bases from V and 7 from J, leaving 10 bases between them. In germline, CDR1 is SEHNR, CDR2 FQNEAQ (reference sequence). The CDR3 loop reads CASSSGGDEAFF. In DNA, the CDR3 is TGTGCCAGCAGCTCGGGAGGAGATGAAGCTTTCTTT.

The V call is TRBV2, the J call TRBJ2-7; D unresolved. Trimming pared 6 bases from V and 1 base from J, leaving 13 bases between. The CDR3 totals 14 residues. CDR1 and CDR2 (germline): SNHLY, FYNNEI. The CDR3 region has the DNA TGTGCCAGCAGCATCCCGGGCCGATCCTACGAGCAGTACTTC. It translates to CASSIPGRSYEQYF. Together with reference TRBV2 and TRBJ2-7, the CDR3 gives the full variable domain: EPEVTQTPSHQVTQMGQEVILRCVPISNHLYFYWYRQILGQKVEFLVSFYNNEISEKSEIFDDQFSVERPDGSNFTLKIRSTKLEDSAMYFCASSIPGRSYEQYFGPGTRLTVT.

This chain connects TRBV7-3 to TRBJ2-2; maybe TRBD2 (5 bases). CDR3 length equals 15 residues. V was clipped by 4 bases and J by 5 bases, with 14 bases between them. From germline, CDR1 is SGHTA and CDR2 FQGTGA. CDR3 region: CASSSGGLTTGELFF. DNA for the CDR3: TGTGCCAGCAGCTCAGGCGGACTCACTACCGGGGAGCTGTTTTTT.

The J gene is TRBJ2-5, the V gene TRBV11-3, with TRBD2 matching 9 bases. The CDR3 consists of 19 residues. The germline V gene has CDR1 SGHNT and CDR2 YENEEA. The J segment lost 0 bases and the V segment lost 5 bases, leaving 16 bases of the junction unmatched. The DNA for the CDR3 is TGTGCCAGCAGCAATCCTAAGGGGGCGGCGGGAGGGTACCAAGAGACCCAGTACTTC. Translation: CASSNPKGAAGGYQETQYF.

In DNA form, the CDR3 reads TGCGCCAGCAGCCTTTCCTTGGGGTACCAGAACACTGAAGCTTTCTTT. This codes for CASSLSLGYQNTEAFF. The chain employs TRBV5-1 and TRBJ1-1, with no clear D. The CDR3 length is 16 residues. Deletions cut 4 bases from V and 1 base from J, with 17 bases between. Germline values: CDR1 SGHRS, CDR2 YFSETQ.

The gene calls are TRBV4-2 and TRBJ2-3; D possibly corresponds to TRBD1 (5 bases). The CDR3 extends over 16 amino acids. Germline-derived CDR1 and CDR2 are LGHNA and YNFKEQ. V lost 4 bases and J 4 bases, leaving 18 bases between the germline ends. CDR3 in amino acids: CASSLGRAGRADTQYF. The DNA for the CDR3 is TGTGCCAGCAGCCTAGGTAGGGCAGGGCGCGCAGATACGCAGTATTTT.